A single sample gave rise to the 31 T cell receptor beta chains below, sequenced in a study of blood T cells in healthy people across ages. The second PCR ran about 6 to 11 cycles with a sample-barcoded 5' primer and J-beta primers. TCRdb reprocessed the 5' RACE reads via MiXCR and lists one record per CDR3 protein. The sample carries around 710,000 distinct CDR3 sequences, approximately 43% recorded once. Sequencing was performed on blood. The receptors derive from a woman aged 60-70 years in good health.

The V call is TRBV14, the J call TRBJ2-7, with D uncertain. CDR1 SGHDN and CDR2 FVKESK come from the germline V gene. The CDR3 runs 11 residues. V lost 3 bases to trimming and J lost 9 bases, with 9 bases between them. Written as DNA, the CDR3 is TGTGCCAGCAGCCAGGGAAGCCGGCAGTACTTC. Translating it yields CASSQGSRQYF.

The chain recombines TRBV12-3 or TRBV12-4 with TRBJ1-4; weak D call: TRBD1 (5 bases). Trimming cost V 4 bases and J 4 bases, with 7 bases left between them. CDR3 size: 13 residues. CDR3 loop: CASSWGNNEKLFF. In DNA, the CDR3 is TGTGCCAGCAGTTGGGGGAATAATGAAAAACTGTTTTTT.

This clonotype was detected many times. The gene calls are TRBV5-1 and TRBJ2-3; D gene uncertain. CDR1 is SGHRS, CDR2 YFSETQ, per germline. With 2 bases removed from V and 4 bases from J, the gap between germline ends came to 11 bases. The CDR3 runs 14 residues. CDR3 loop: CASSLPVSPDTQYF. The CDR3 DNA reads TGCGCCAGCAGCTTACCGGTCTCCCCAGATACGCAGTATTTT.

This clonotype was counted between two and nine times. This rearrangement joins TRBV5-1 to TRBJ1-4; D might be TRBD1 (6 bases). CDR3 size: 13 residues. V was pared by 4 bases and J by 7 bases, with 11 bases between. CDR1 and CDR2 (germline): SGHRS, YFSETQ. CDR3 loop: CASSTMTGEKLFF. DNA for the CDR3: TGCGCCAGCAGCACAATGACAGGTGAAAAACTGTTTTTT.

V and J are TRBV7-9 and TRBJ2-7; D is possibly TRBD1 (5 bases). The CDR3 has 14 residues. The germline gives CDR1 SEHNR, CDR2 FQNEAQ (reference sequence). With 2 bases removed from V and 10 bases from J, the gap between germline ends came to 18 bases. CDR3 region: CASSLQGASNVQYF. The DNA for the CDR3 is TGTGCCAGCAGCTTACAGGGTGCGTCAAACGTTCAGTACTTC.

This CDR3 is CASSFGRNYGYTF. The CDR3 DNA sequence: TGTGCCAGCAGTTTTGGCAGAAACTATGGCTACACCTTC. The genes are TRBV27 and TRBJ1-2; D not certain. CDR1 and CDR2 from the germline V gene are MNHEY and SMNVEV (reference sequence). V lost 3 bases and J 2 bases, leaving 7 bases between the germline ends. CDR3 size: 13 residues.

On this clonotype: Given a much more abundant clone one base away, this may be a read error. The V call is TRBV7-9, the J call TRBJ2-1; D is tentatively TRBD1 or TRBD2 (7 bases each). This CDR3 comprises 15 residues. Looked up from germline, CDR1 is SEHNR and CDR2 is FQNEAQ (reference sequence). The CDR3 spells CGAGGESPRYDEQFF. The CDR3 DNA follows: TGTGGAGCAGGGGGGGAAAGCCCTAGATACGATGAGCAGTTCTTC.

This clonotype was counted a few times. The gene calls are TRBV12-3 or TRBV12-4 and TRBJ2-7; D possibly uses TRBD1 or TRBD2 (5 bases each). Trimming removed 4 bases from V and 7 bases from J, with 17 bases in between. The CDR3 is 14 amino acids. The DNA for the CDR3 is TGTGCCAGCAGTTGGGGCACGGCTAGGGAGGAGCAGTACTTC. Residues: CASSWGTAREEQYF.

The rearrangement links TRBV10-3 to TRBJ2-2, with 9 bases identical to TRBD1. The CDR3 extends over 14 amino acids. Germline CDR1 is ENHRY and CDR2 is SYGVKD. V lost 6 bases, J lost 5 bases, and 4 bases stayed unmatched. The CDR3 reads CAIRGTGRTGELFF. CDR3 nucleotide sequence: TGTGCCATCAGGGGGACAGGGCGGACCGGGGAGCTGTTTTTT.

Concerning this clonotype: A read error may be the cause here, since a much bigger clone is one base away. The chain couples TRBV29-1 to TRBJ2-6; unclear D gene. Trimming removed 2 bases from V and 4 bases from J, with 3 bases in between. The CDR3 is 12 residues long. Germline values: CDR1 SQVTM, CDR2 ANQGSEA. The CDR3 spells CSVESGANVLTF. CDR3 bases: TGCAGCGTTGAATCCGGGGCCAACGTCCTGACTTTC.

This clonotype was counted once. The chain is built from TRBV29-1 and TRBJ1-2, with D hard to call. Trimming stripped 3 bases from V and 9 bases from J, with 8 bases between. The CDR3 loop spans 10 amino acids. CDR1 and CDR2 (germline): SQVTM, ANQGSEA. The CDR3 sequence is CSVDSGRYTF. CDR3 DNA: TGCAGCGTTGATTCCGGCCGCTACACCTTC.

This clonotype came up a few times. V is TRBV7-9 and J is TRBJ2-1; TRBD1 matches 8 bases. This CDR3 comprises 17 residues. Germline V gene lookup returns CDR1 SEHNR and CDR2 FQNEAQ (reference sequence). With V trimmed by 7 bases and J by 4 bases, 15 bases remained unmatched. CDR3 amino acids: CASNRVAGQAGYNEQFF. The DNA of the CDR3 is TGTGCCAGCAACCGGGTCGCGGGACAGGCTGGATACAATGAGCAGTTCTTC.

This clonotype appeared a few times. The chain couples TRBV12-3 or TRBV12-4 to TRBJ2-7, with TRBD2 matching over 10 bases. This CDR3 is 15 amino acids long. V shed 5 bases, J shed 7 bases, and the junction held 11 bases outside the gene matches. CDR3 in amino acids: CASSPERGGFGEQYF. CDR3 bases: TGTGCCAGCAGTCCCGAGCGGGGGGGGTTTGGGGAGCAGTACTTC.

The V call is TRBV12-3 or TRBV12-4, the J call TRBJ2-3, with D unresolved. CDR3 length equals 14 residues. V shed 7 bases and J shed 3 bases, with 14 bases lying between them. CDR3 protein: CASTLALGTDTQYF. The CDR3, as DNA: TGTGCCAGCACCCTCGCTCTAGGGACAGATACGCAGTATTTT.

As regards this clonotype: This may arise from a read error, as a much more abundant clone is one base away. The rearrangement joins TRBV12-3 or TRBV12-4 to TRBJ1-1; the D gene is possibly TRBD1 (5 bases). The CDR3 contains 14 residues. Trimming took 3 bases from V and 1 from J, leaving 9 bases between them. The CDR3 DNA follows: TGTGCCAGCAGTTTCGGGGGGGGGAACACTGAAGCTTTCTTT. Translating it yields CASSFGGGNTEAFF.

V is TRBV29-1 and J is TRBJ2-7, with 9 bases fitting TRBD2. Germline V gives CDR1 SQVTM, CDR2 ANQGSEA. CDR3 size: 17 residues. The V and J ends lost 1 base and 0 bases, in that order; junction bases with no gene match: 10. The CDR3 region has the DNA TGCAGCGTTGAAGGTGGGCCTAGCGGGAAATCCTCCTACGAGCAGTACTTC. Protein: CSVEGGPSGKSSYEQYF.

This clonotype has just a few counts. This sequence joins TRBV7-3 and TRBJ2-3; unclear D gene. V was pared by 2 bases and J by 2 bases, with 8 bases between. Germline CDR1 SGHTA, CDR2 FQGTGA. The CDR3 loop spans 14 amino acids. Written as DNA, the CDR3 is TGTGCCAGCAGCTTATCATTGCTCACAGATACGCAGTATTTT. Translation gives CASSLSLLTDTQYF.

Only a few counts were recorded for this clonotype. DNA of the CDR3: TGTGCCAGCAGTACAGAGTTGGGCACTGAAGCTTTCTTT. Protein sequence: CASSTELGTEAFF. The chain links TRBV27 to TRBJ1-1; D gene unclear. The germline V gene encodes CDR1 MNHEY and CDR2 SMNVEV (reference sequence). This CDR3 has 13 residues. V shed 5 bases and J shed 4 bases, with 11 bases lying between them.

This clonotype was recorded at least ten times. The V call is TRBV6-2 or TRBV6-3, the J call TRBJ1-2, with unresolved D. Germline V gene lookup returns CDR1 MNHEY and CDR2 SVGEGT. Trimming took off 0 bases at V and 3 bases at J, with 5 bases between the two ends. The CDR3 is made up of 13 amino acids. This chain's CDR3 is CASSYSRDYGYTF. The CDR3 region has the DNA TGTGCCAGCAGTTACTCGCGAGACTATGGCTACACCTTC.

The chain couples TRBV5-1 to TRBJ1-2, with unresolved D. V was cut by 1 base and J by 0 bases, with 10 bases left in between. This CDR3 region has 15 residues. Looked up from germline, CDR1 is SGHRS and CDR2 is YFSETQ. CDR3 amino acids: CASSLSWRANYGYTF. The DNA for the CDR3 is TGCGCCAGCAGCTTGTCTTGGAGAGCTAACTATGGCTACACCTTC.

This clonotype was detected once. The chain is built from TRBV20-1 and TRBJ2-1; 7 bases are a match to TRBD2. There are 15 residues in the CDR3. Germline values: CDR1 DFQATT, CDR2 SNEGSKA (reference sequence). The trim removed 5 bases at V and 6 bases at J, leaving 13 bases unmatched. CDR3 protein: CSAGGGSPNGNEQFF. DNA for the CDR3: TGCAGTGCTGGGGGGGGAAGTCCAAATGGCAATGAGCAGTTCTTC.

V usage is TRBV7-3 and J usage is TRBJ2-2, with 7 bases aligning to TRBD1. The germline gives CDR1 SGHTA, CDR2 FQGTGA. Losses at the gene ends were 7 bases for V and 7 bases for J; bases not matched to a gene: 3. CDR3 length: 12 residues. The CDR3 nucleotides are TGTGCCAGCAAGGGGGCCGTCGGGGAGCTGTTTTTT. Amino acid sequence: CASKGAVGELFF. Full variable domain (remainder filled in from reference TRBV7-3 and TRBJ2-2): GAGVSQTPSNKVTEKGKYVELRCDPISGHTALYWYRQSLGQGPEFLIYFQGTGAADDSGLPNDRFFAVRPEGSVSTLKIQRTERGDSAVYLCASKGAVGELFFGEGSRLTVL.

V usage is TRBV18 and J usage is TRBJ2-3, with 11 bases fitting TRBD2. With V trimmed by 2 bases and J by 1 base, 2 bases remained unmatched. The CDR3 has 16 amino acids. Germline CDR1 and CDR2: KGHSH and LQKENI. The CDR3, as DNA: TGTGCCAGCTCACCAAAACTAGCGGGGGGCACAGATACGCAGTATTTT. Translated: CASSPKLAGGTDTQYF.

The rearrangement joins TRBV29-1 to TRBJ1-5, with 9 bases identical to TRBD1. The CDR3 loop spans 14 amino acids. J was trimmed by 6 bases and V by 4 bases; bases with no gene match: 7. Germline V gives CDR1 SQVTM, CDR2 ANQGSEA. The DNA of the CDR3 is TGCAGCGTTGGGGTTGGGACAGGGTCTCAGCCCCAGCATTTT. This encodes CSVGVGTGSQPQHF.

The genes are TRBV7-9 and TRBJ1-4, with a possible D match to TRBD1 (6 bases). The CDR3 loop spans 14 amino acids. V was cut by 0 bases and J by 8 bases, with 10 bases left in between. The germline V gene has CDR1 SEHNR and CDR2 FQNEAQ (reference sequence). For the CDR3, the DNA is TGTGCCAGCAGCTTAGCACAGGGCTCGGAAAAACTGTTTTTT. Translated: CASSLAQGSEKLFF.

This clonotype was detected once. The chain uses TRBV29-1 and TRBJ1-3; D possibly corresponds to TRBD1 (6 bases). Germline CDR1 SQVTM, CDR2 ANQGSEA. The CDR3 runs to 15 residues. V was shortened by 3 bases and J by 4 bases, with 16 bases between the two germline ends. CDR3 loop: CSVEGARGSGNTIYF. CDR3 in DNA: TGCAGCGTTGAGGGGGCCAGGGGATCCGGAAACACCATATATTTT.

This clonotype has a handful of counts. The chain has TRBV6-6 and TRBJ2-3, with 12 bases aligning to TRBD2. The CDR3 extends over 17 amino acids. Germline V gene lookup returns CDR1 MNHNY and CDR2 SVGAGI (reference sequence). J gave up 5 bases and V 5 bases, and 11 bases lay outside the gene matches. In DNA, the CDR3 is TGTGCCAGCAGTACCTCATCTAGCGGGAGGGCCGGAGATACGCAGTATTTT. The encoded protein is CASSTSSSGRAGDTQYF.

The rearrangement uses TRBV29-1 and TRBJ1-1; D unclear. V gave up 4 bases and J gave up 2 bases, with 8 bases separating them. The CDR3 loop spans 12 amino acids. Germline V gives CDR1 SQVTM, CDR2 ANQGSEA. For the CDR3, the DNA is TGCAGCGTTGGCTGGGATAACACTGAAGCTTTCTTT. Translating it yields CSVGWDNTEAFF.

The sample holds a few counts of this clonotype. V is TRBV30 and J is TRBJ2-5; 8 bases agree with TRBD1. This CDR3 has 16 amino acids. Germline V gene sequence: CDR1 GTSNPN, CDR2 SVGIG (reference sequence). J lost 4 bases, V lost 5 bases, and 15 bases had no gene match. The CDR3, as DNA: TGTGCCTGGGACGAATTTTCGACAGGGGCAGGAGAGACCCAGTACTTC. As protein: CAWDEFSTGAGETQYF.

This CDR3 is CSANGDRGYYEQYF. CDR3 in DNA: TGCAGTGCCAACGGAGACAGGGGATACTACGAGCAGTACTTC. This chain uses TRBV20-1 with TRBJ2-7, with TRBD1 identical over 8 bases. Looked up from germline, CDR1 is DFQATT and CDR2 is SNEGSKA (reference sequence). The CDR3 sequence is 14 residues long. V dropped 6 bases and J dropped 3; count of bases not matched to a gene: 10.

This clonotype was picked up a small number of times. The V and J genes are TRBV12-3 or TRBV12-4 and TRBJ1-1; possible D gene TRBD1, 6 bases. This CDR3 comprises 14 residues. Between the trimmed V and J ends, which lost 4 bases and 4 bases, there was a span of 13 bases. CDR3 sequence: CASSSQGSSTEAFF. The DNA of the CDR3 is TGTGCCAGCAGTTCACAGGGTAGTAGCACTGAAGCTTTCTTT.